Reported below is one TCR beta chain. The data are from a study of human T cells and chemical hapten exposure. V shed 1 base, J shed 7 bases, and the junction held 5 bases outside the gene matches. This CDR3 region has 15 residues. Looked up from germline, CDR1 is LGHDT and CDR2 is YNNKEL (reference sequence). The sample's time point: patch test 3, about 24 weeks after DPC sensitization. Documented treatment: therapeutic diphenylcyclopropenone sensitization with weekly scalp DPC. TCRdb fed the RACE reads into MiXCR, producing one record per CDR3 protein. Of about 190,000 distinct CDR3 sequences listed, more than 20% are singletons.

V usage is TRBV3-1 and J usage is TRBJ1-5; 9 bases agree with TRBD1. The sequenced sample was whole blood, obtained in connection with sensitization to the hapten diphenylcyclopropenone (DPC). The receptor was derived from a woman between 40 and 50 years old with alopecia areata. Some clones in this sample may be carry-over from other donors' samples. The CDR3 nucleotides read TGTGCCAGCAGCCAAGCGGACAGGGGAGGACAGCCCCAGCATTTT. Protein sequence: CASSQADRGGQPQHF. Drawing the rest from reference TRBV3-1 and TRBJ1-5, the complete variable domain is DTAVSQTPKYLVTQMGNDKSIKCEQNLGHDTMYWYKQDSKKFLKIMFSYNNKELIINETVPNRFSPKSPDKAHLNLHINSLELGDSAVYFCASSQADRGGQPQHFGDGTRLSIL.